A single T cell receptor (beta chain) is shown here with its context. This sample was taken from a study of blood T cell repertoires in COVID-19. Study information: From T cells, B-cell-depleted T cells, or PBMCs came the material, which was cDNA or gDNA.

Source study methods: Amplified reference gene primers provided the basis for estimating nucleated cell counts. TCRdb keeps only in-frame clones here, not all; method: immunoSEQ multiplex PCR. The V and J calls and the clone size are those of that table, but D and trimming were determined from the DNA. The sample yields more than 200,000 clones, approximately 81% seen once. Per the germline V gene, CDR1 is MDHEN and CDR2 is SYDVKM. This CDR3 region has 14 residues. Between the trimmed V and J ends, which lost 2 bases and 2 bases, there was a span of 9 bases. The sequencing input was peripheral blood. The rearrangement joins TRBV28 to TRBJ2-5; D possibly corresponds to TRBD1 (5 bases). The receptor comes from a woman aged 80 or over with acute or convalescent COVID-19. The CDR3 protein is CASSLLAGQETQYF. CDR3 bases: TGTGCCAGCAGTTTACTCGCAGGGCAAGAGACCCAGTACTTC.